These T cell receptor beta chains were read from a single sample in a study of response to subunit inactivated influenza vaccine. TCRdb reprocessed the RT-PCR reads with MiXCR, giving one entry per CDR3 protein. The data hold around 480,000 distinct CDR3 sequences, with 16% observed a single time. Specimen: CD4+ T cells sorted from PBMCs, collected less than 25 months after vaccination. These receptors were taken from a man between 50 and 75 years old who received an inactivated influenza vaccine. Each CDR3 is given with its conserved first and last residue. A D gene is named only where the DNA matches it firmly. Size values are once, few and many counts, or a class for expanded clones, and some rows have none.

>TRBJ2-1|few|NA|14|TRBV10-3
TGTGCCATCAAAGGAGCGAGCTCCTACAATGAGCAGTTCTTC
CAIKGASSYNEQFF
>TRBJ2-5|few|NA|12|TRBV20-1
TGCAGTGCTAGAGACCCTTGGACTGCGGACTACTTC
CSARDPWTADYF
>TRBJ1-2|few|NA|15|TRBV27
TGTGCCAGCAGTTTACAGCCCCCAGGGGCGAGTGGCTACACCTTC
CASSLQPPGASGYTF
>TRBJ2-1|once|TRBD1|16|TRBV4-3
TGCGCCAGCAGCCAAGAGGCGGGGAACAGGGGGCCTGAGCAGTTCTTC
CASSQEAGNRGPEQFF
>TRBJ2-1|few|TRBD2|17|TRBV5-1
TGCGCCAGCAGCCCTCCGGGACTAGCGGGCTCCCGGAGTGAGCAGTTCTTC
CASSPPGLAGSRSEQFF
>TRBJ1-1|few|TRBD1|15|TRBV12-3/TRBV12-4
TGTGCCAGCAGGCCGGGACAGGTAGTAAACACTGAAGCTTTCTTT
CASRPGQVVNTEAFF
>TRBJ2-1|NA|TRBD1|16|TRBV19
TGTGCCAGTGGTATAGAGCGTGGGACAGGGAACAATGAGCAGTTCTTC
CASGIERGTGNNEQFF
>TRBJ2-3|few|TRBD1|14|TRBV5-4
TGTGCCAGCAGTTCACAGACAGGGTGGGATACGCAGTATTTT
CASSSQTGWDTQYF
>TRBJ1-4|few|NA|12|TRBV6-5
TGTGCCAGCAGGAACAGGGATGAAAAACTGTTTTTT
CASRNRDEKLFF
>TRBJ1-6|few|TRBD1|12|TRBV10-3
TGTGCCATCAGTGAGCCTGGGACAGAACTCCACTTT
CAISEPGTELHF
>TRBJ2-5|NA|NA|16|TRBV5-1
TGCGCCAGCAGCCCGACAGTCCATGGAGACCAAGAGACCCAGTACTTC
CASSPTVHGDQETQYF
>TRBJ1-5|few|NA|12|TRBV7-2
TGTGCCAGTTCAGGGGTTGGTCAGCCCCAGCATTTT
CASSGVGQPQHF
>TRBJ2-3|NA|NA|15|TRBV18
TGTGCCAGCTCGGAAGGATTGACTAGCACAGATACGCAGTATTTT
CASSEGLTSTDTQYF
>TRBJ2-1|NA|TRBD2|16|TRBV28
TGTGCCAGCAGCAACTCCTTGGGACTAGCGGGGTCAGTGCAGTTCTTC
CASSNSLGLAGSVQFF
>TRBJ2-7|few|TRBD1|13|TRBV5-1
TGCGCCAGCAGCCCCGGGGACAGCTACGAGCAGTACTTC
CASSPGDSYEQYF
>TRBJ2-1|few|TRBD1|14|TRBV29-1
TGCAGCGCTGAGGGGGCAGGGGTTTTTGGTGAGCAGTTCTTC
CSAEGAGVFGEQFF
>TRBJ1-4|NA|NA|14|TRBV27
TGTGCCAGCAGTTTGCAGGGTAGTAATGAAAAACTGTTTTTT
CASSLQGSNEKLFF
>TRBJ1-4|few|NA|14|TRBV5-8
TGTGCCAGCAGCTTGTGGGGGGAACAGGAAAAACTGTTTTTT
CASSLWGEQEKLFF
>TRBJ2-3|many|NA|13|TRBV5-1
TGCGCCAGCAGCTTTAGGCAGACAGATACGCAGTATTTT
CASSFRQTDTQYF
>TRBJ1-1|few|TRBD1|13|TRBV12-3/TRBV12-4
TGTGCCAGCAGTTTGAACAGGGGGGCTGAAGCTTTCTTT
CASSLNRGAEAFF
>TRBJ2-4|NA|NA|13|TRBV5-4
TGTGCCAGCAGTCACTCAGCCAAAAACATTCAGTACTTC
CASSHSAKNIQYF
>TRBJ2-1|few|NA|12|TRBV7-2
TGTGCCAGCAGCTTTGACGGATCCCATCAGTTCTTC
CASSFDGSHQFF